This T cell receptor beta chain appears in the sequencing data of a study of T-cell reconstitution after alpha-beta-depleted transplantation in children (dated by TCRdb to about 2016). Background for the entire study: Using TCR repertoire profiling, the study followed T-cell immune reconstitution in a quantitative way in children after TCRalphabeta/CD19-depleted allogeneic hematopoietic cell transplantation. General findings and caveats noted by the study authors: The apparently early recovery of alphabetaT-cell counts about two months after transplant reportedly depended on only several hundred rapidly expanded clones that came from non-depleted graft cells. In some patients, the high TCRbeta diversity seen at day 60 was put down to recipient T cells and intrathymic progenitors that had survived conditioning. Hyperexpanded clone frequencies declined over subsequent months; after one year, T-cell counts and TCRbeta diversity were mostly attributed to newly produced T cells.

This clonotype was detected only a few times. What antigen it recognizes has not been identified. Base quality data are lacking; no much larger clone is found one base away. Libraries were built with PCR. Sequencing was performed on an Illumina HiSeq 2500. TCR library preparation used molecular barcoding, with unique molecular identifiers applied to normalize quantification of the TCRbeta repertoire. TCRdb took the public reads, trimmed them with fastp at Q25, ran MiXCR for clone calling and kept in-frame beta chains. Merged by CDR3 protein, the rows form single entries marked with the most common genes and DNA. In all, the sample holds some 460,000 distinct CDR3 sequences, and around 15% of those were seen once. The top ten clonotypes cover 25% to 30% of the sample. Explained via the paper, the treatment or condition label denotes: allogeneic hematopoietic cell transplantation with graft depleted of TCRalphabeta T cells and CD19 B cells. The children who served as transplant recipients had been given grafts of TCRalphabeta/CD19-depleted allogeneic hematopoietic cells.

V loses 5 bases at its end and J loses 6 bases; junction bases beyond the gene matches: 8. From cysteine to phenylalanine, the CDR3 is 15 amino acids long. Just the 45-base CDR3 DNA is kept, in frame starting at base 1. The germline V gene (reference sequence) provides CDR1 MNHEY and CDR2 SMNVEV. Sample: PBMCs, mostly from graft donor cells, taken 360 days after TCRalphabeta/CD19-depleted stem cell transplant. This sequence uses TRBV27 and TRBJ2-2, with 8 middle bases fitting TRBD1. This clonotype was obtained from a boy under two years old who had a stem cell transplant for Wiskott-Aldrich syndrome, so the T cells may come from the graft donor. The DNA reads TGTGCCAGCAGTCCAGGGGGCAGATTACCCGGGGAGCTGTTTTTT. Its protein product is CASSPGGRLPGELFF.